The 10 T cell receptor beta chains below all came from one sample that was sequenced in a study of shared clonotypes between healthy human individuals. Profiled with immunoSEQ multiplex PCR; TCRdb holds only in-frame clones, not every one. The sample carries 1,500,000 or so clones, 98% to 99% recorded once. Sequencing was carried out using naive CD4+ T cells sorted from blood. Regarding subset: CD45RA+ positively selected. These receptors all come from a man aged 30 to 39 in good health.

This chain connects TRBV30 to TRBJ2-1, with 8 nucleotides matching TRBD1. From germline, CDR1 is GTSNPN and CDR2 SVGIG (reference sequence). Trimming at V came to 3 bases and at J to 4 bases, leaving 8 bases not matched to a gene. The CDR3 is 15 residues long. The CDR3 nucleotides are TGTGCCTGGAGGCCACCGGGACAGGCATACAATGAGCAGTTCTTC. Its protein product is CAWRPPGQAYNEQFF. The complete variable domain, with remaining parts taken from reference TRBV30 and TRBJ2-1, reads SQTIHQWPATLVQPVGSPLSLECTVEGTSNPNLYWYRQAAGRGLQLLFYSVGIGQISSEVPQNLSASRPQDRQFILSSKKLLLSDSGFYLCAWRPPGQAYNEQFFGPGTRLTVL.

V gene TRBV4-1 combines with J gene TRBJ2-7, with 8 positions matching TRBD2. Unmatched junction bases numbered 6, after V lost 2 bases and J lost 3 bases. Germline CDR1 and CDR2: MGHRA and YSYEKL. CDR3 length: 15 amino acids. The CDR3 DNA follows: TGCGCCAGCAGCCAAACCGGGACTAGAAGCTACGAGCAGTACTTC. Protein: CASSQTGTRSYEQYF.

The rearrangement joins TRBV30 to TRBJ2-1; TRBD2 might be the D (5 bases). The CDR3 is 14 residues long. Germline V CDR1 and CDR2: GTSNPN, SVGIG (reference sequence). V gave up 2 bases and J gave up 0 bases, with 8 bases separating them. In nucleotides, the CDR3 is TGTGCCTGGAGTAAAGGGAGCTCCTACAATGAGCAGTTCTTC. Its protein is CAWSKGSSYNEQFF.

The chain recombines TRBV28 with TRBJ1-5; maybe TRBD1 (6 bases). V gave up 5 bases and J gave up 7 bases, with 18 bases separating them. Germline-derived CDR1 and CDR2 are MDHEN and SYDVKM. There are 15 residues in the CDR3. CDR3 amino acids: CASSRRGGTGQPQHF. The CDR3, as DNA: TGTGCCAGCAGTCGGCGAGGGGGAACTGGACAGCCCCAGCATTTT.

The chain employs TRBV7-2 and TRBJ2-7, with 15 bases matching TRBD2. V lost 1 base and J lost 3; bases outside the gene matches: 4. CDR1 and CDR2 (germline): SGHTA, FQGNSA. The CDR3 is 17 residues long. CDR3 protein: CASSLGGGLAGGYEQYF. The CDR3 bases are TGTGCCAGCAGCTTAGGAGGGGGACTAGCGGGAGGCTACGAGCAGTACTTC.

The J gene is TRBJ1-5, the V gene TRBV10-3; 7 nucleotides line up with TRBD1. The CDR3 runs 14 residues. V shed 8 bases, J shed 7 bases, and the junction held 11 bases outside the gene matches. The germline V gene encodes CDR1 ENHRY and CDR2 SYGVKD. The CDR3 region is CAICPDRDGQPQHF. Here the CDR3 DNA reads TGTGCCATCTGCCCCGACAGGGACGGGCAGCCCCAGCATTTT.

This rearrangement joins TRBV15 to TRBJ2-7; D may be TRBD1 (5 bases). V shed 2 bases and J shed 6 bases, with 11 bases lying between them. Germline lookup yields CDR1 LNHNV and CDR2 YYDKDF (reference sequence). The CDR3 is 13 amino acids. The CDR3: CATSRQGSGEQYF. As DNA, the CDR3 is TGTGCCACCAGCAGACAGGGTTCGGGCGAGCAGTACTTC.

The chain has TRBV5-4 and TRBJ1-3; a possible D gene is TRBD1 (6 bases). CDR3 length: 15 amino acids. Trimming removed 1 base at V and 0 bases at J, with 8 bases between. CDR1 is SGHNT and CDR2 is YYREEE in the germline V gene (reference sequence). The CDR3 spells CASSLSRGSGNTIYF. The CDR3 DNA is TGTGCCAGCAGCTTGAGCAGGGGCTCTGGAAACACCATATATTTT.

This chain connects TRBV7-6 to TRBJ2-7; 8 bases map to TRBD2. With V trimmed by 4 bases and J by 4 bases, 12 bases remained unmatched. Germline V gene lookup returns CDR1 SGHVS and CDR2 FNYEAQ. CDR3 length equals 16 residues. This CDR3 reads CASSSRGAGDFYEQYF. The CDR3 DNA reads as TGTGCCAGCAGCTCAAGGGGAGCGGGAGATTTTTACGAGCAGTACTTC.

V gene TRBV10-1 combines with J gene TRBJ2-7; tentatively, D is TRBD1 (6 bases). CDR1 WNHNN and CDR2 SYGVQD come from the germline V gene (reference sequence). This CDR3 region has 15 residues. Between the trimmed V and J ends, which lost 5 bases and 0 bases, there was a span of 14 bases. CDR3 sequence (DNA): TGCGCCAGCAGTCGAGTACAGGGAAGCTCCTACGAGCAGTACTTC. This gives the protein CASSRVQGSSYEQYF.